This entry lists 4 T cell receptor beta chains sequenced from one sample in a study of cytomegalovirus exposure and HLA in healthy donors. Use of 60 Vbeta and 13 Jbeta primers characterized the PCR. The data were produced by immunoSEQ multiplex PCR, yet TCRdb's version contains in-frame clones alone and is incomplete. This repertoire shows 190,000 or so clones, around 83% found once; its top ten account for 1.6%. Material for sequencing was PBMCs. Receptor source: a man in his forties or fifties in good health and CMV-seronegative.

The chain employs TRBV4-2 and TRBJ1-3; D possibly corresponds to TRBD1 (6 bases). Germline V gene sequence: CDR1 LGHNA, CDR2 YNFKEQ. V lost 0 bases, J lost 3 bases, and 9 bases lay in between. CDR3 length: 15 amino acids. CDR3 loop: CASSQDYRDGNTIYF. In DNA form, the CDR3 reads TGTGCCAGCAGCCAAGACTACAGGGATGGAAACACCATATATTTT.

This clone has just one count. The V and J genes are TRBV18 and TRBJ1-5, with D tentatively TRBD1 (6 bases). Germline V CDR1 and CDR2: KGHSH, LQKENI. The CDR3 is 15 amino acids. The ends were cut back, 6 bases at V and 4 bases at J, with 16 bases in the middle. Here the CDR3 reads CASSPGGGANQPQHF. CDR3 in DNA: TGTGCCAGCTCGCCCGGTGGGGGGGCAAATCAGCCCCAGCATTTT.

The chain recombines TRBV25-1 with TRBJ2-1; 7 bases map to TRBD2. CDR1 and CDR2 (germline): MGHDK, SYGVNS. This CDR3 contains 14 residues. J was trimmed by 5 bases and V by 4 bases; bases with no gene match: 5. The chain's CDR3 is CASSGPSGHNEQFF. In nucleotides, the CDR3 is TGTGCCAGCAGTGGACCTAGCGGCCACAATGAGCAGTTCTTC.

This chain joins TRBV6-5 and TRBJ2-7; D uncertain. Trimming left V 6 bases short and J 3 bases short, with 15 bases between. Per germline, CDR1 MNHEY and CDR2 SVGAGI. This CDR3 has 14 amino acids. The CDR3: CASRTYTSVYEQYF. CDR3 nucleotide sequence: TGTGCCAGCAGAACCTACACCAGCGTCTACGAGCAGTACTTC.